This TCR beta chain derives from a study of blood T cell repertoires in COVID-19. For recovered donors of Cohort 3, there were two negative PCRs, clearance, or symptom resolution. V dropped 0 bases and J dropped 4 bases, with 6 bases sitting between them. The CDR3 runs 13 residues. Germline V gene data show CDR1 as SEHNR and CDR2 as FQNEAQ (reference sequence). The assay was immunoSEQ multiplex PCR, and TCRdb's table has in-frame clones only and misses some. Here the sample spans about 220,000 clones, about 79% being singletons. The clonotype originates from a woman aged 55-70 years who had recovered from COVID-19. V usage is TRBV7-9 and J usage is TRBJ1-2, with D unresolved. The sequenced sample consisted of PBMCs or T cells enriched from blood (not recorded which). The CDR3: CASSLAFGYGYTF. DNA for the CDR3: TGTGCCAGCAGCTTAGCCTTCGGCTATGGCTACACCTTC.